The rows below give T cell receptor beta chains drawn from one sample of a study of regulatory dendritic cells for organ transplantation. For these receptors, no antigen is known. The method was immunoSEQ multiplex PCR; TCRdb's version includes in-frame clones alone and lacks a portion of them. The sample holds about 10,000 clones; around 80% are singletons and the top ten take roughly 2.5%. Sequenced sample: memory CD4+ T cells from blood cultured with dendritic cells. All receptors derive from a human donor in good health. The CDR3 runs from the conserved cysteine through the conserved F or W.

J | V | CDR3
TRBJ1-2 | TRBV27 | CASSLYEGMVLGYTF
TRBJ1-2 | TRBV7-2 | CASSGQGANYGYTF
TRBJ1-4 | TRBV10-2 | CASSEAGGRNEKLFF
TRBJ1-2 | TRBV18 | CASSPGENRAVYGYTF
TRBJ1-1 | TRBV4-2 | CASSPVRGVNTEAFF
TRBJ1-1 | TRBV6-1 | CASILDGNTEAFF
TRBJ2-1 | TRBV6-5 | CASSETSAIYNEQFF
TRBJ2-7 | TRBV7-3 | CASSSPGRSYEQYF
TRBJ2-1 | TRBV20-1 | CSANPVRFPFF
TRBJ1-1 | TRBV7-3 | CASSSRPRGTTEAFF
TRBJ2-1 | TRBV6-4 | CASSDSPSGDHNEQFF
TRBJ2-3 | TRBV6-1 | CASSGQGTDTQYF
TRBJ2-2 | TRBV2 | CASSDRTSGSLTGELFF
TRBJ1-2 | TRBV2 | CASSEVRGHGYTF
TRBJ1-2 | TRBV23-1 | CASRRTGAGGYTF
TRBJ2-5 | TRBV2 | CASKVGGSGYQETQYF
TRBJ2-1 | TRBV9 | CASSASGRGYDEQFF
TRBJ2-2 | TRBV6-4 | CASSATRGSGELFF
TRBJ2-1 | TRBV7-6 | CASSLARVAGRNEQFF
TRBJ1-4 | TRBV29-1 | CSVRGRMTEKLFF
TRBJ1-4 | TRBV7-9 | CASGTGGTGYEKLFF
TRBJ1-4 | TRBV29-1 | CSVEIGGSLEKLFF
TRBJ2-3 | TRBV18 | CASSYTSGRTDTQYF
TRBJ2-5 | TRBV6-5 | CASALGETQYF
TRBJ1-1 | TRBV6-5 | CATTQPGGVVEAFF
TRBJ2-2 | TRBV19 | CASGAPAGTGELFF
TRBJ1-5 | TRBV2 | CASSEVRVGNQPQHF
TRBJ2-3 | TRBV5-6 | CASSLFGDTQYF
TRBJ2-6 | TRBV19 | CASSISAGAGANVLTF
TRBJ2-2 | TRBV6-1 | CASSERSQDTGELFF
TRBJ2-4 | TRBV18 | CASSAFASLVATEGLSKNIQYF